The clone carrying this T cell receptor (beta chain) is a singleton in its sample. No antigen is known for it. Terminally differentiated effector memory CD45RA+ cells were left out of the naive CD8 fraction, which was CD45RO-negative and positively selected for CCR7. The sample is drawn from a study of shared clonotypes between healthy human individuals. Looking at the study overall: The donor pool was made up of a couple of women and a few men aged 18 to 49. The study, taken as a whole, reports: Incompleteness in sorted-subset sequencing, despite large depth, was shown by rarefaction.

Germline V gene data show CDR1 as MNHEY and CDR2 as SVGAGI. J lost 5 bases, V lost 6 bases, and 9 bases had no gene match. The CDR3 sequence is 15 residues long. Each replicate PCR on the sorted subsets used roughly 210 ng DNA (around 30,000 T cell genomes). TCRdb's table, derived via immunoSEQ multiplex PCR, lists solely in-frame clones and lacks some. The profile shows about 2 million clones, about 95% of them singletons. The sequencing sample was made of naive CD8+ T cells sorted from blood. The rearrangement uses TRBV6-5 and TRBJ2-1, with 8 bases lining up with TRBD1. The clonotype was recovered from a young man in good health. This chain's CDR3 is CASRDQGAGDNEQFF. CDR3 nucleotides: TGTGCCAGCAGAGACCAGGGGGCGGGCGACAATGAGCAGTTCTTC.